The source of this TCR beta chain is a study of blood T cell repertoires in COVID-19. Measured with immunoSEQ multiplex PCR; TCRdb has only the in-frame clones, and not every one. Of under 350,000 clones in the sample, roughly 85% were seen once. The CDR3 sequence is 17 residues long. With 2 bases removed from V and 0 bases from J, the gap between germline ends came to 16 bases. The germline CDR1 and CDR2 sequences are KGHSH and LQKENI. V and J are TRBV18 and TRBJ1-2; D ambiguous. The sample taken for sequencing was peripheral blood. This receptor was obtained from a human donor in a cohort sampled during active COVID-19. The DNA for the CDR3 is TGTGCCAGCTCACCAAATATATCGGCGGGCTCTAACTATGGCTACACCTTC. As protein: CASSPNISAGSNYGYTF.